A single T cell receptor (beta chain) is shown here with its context. It has no known antigen specificity. Base-call qualities are not available, and no considerably larger clone is one nucleotide away. Germline trimming: 4 bases from V, 2 bases from J; junction bases outside gene matches: 9. In the germline V gene, CDR1 corresponds to ENHRY and CDR2 to SYGVKD. Taken from cysteine to phenylalanine, the CDR3 has 16 residues. Only the CDR3 DNA stays, 48 bases, in frame from base 1. At one collaborating source in Seattle, patients were enrolled during active infection and were followed longitudinally through the course of disease. Collaborating institutions collected whole blood in K2EDTA tubes following their own protocols. For TCRbeta analysis, collaborators shipped samples in one of three forms: frozen whole blood, isolated PBMCs, or DNA extracted from either of those sample types. TCRbeta CDR3 regions were amplified from genomic DNA using the immunoSEQ Assay, a bias-controlled multiplex PCR. The authors' analysis ran thus. Within the assay, amplification of reference gene primers was used to estimate how many nucleated cells each sample contained. To quantify the absolute abundance of each unique TCRbeta CDR3 rearrangement, sequence reads were collapsed and filtered. For each sample, productive Simpson clonality was calculated as the square root of Simpson's diversity index over productive rearrangements. TCRdb provides this immuneACCESS table in a form limited to in-frame rearrangements. Some clones are lacking; in checked studies, under half of them reflect an unresolved V gene, and why the rest are absent is not known. Clonal size and the V and J genes are those of that table, whereas D and trimming came from the DNA. This sample is represented by about 160,000 clones; 82% of them were singletons. Of the sample, roughly 6.4% is held by the ten largest clones.

This sample is drawn from a study of blood T cell repertoires in COVID-19 (dated by TCRdb to the early 2020s). In terms of the full investigation: Samples covering the acute and convalescent phases of COVID-19 were provided by collaborators in the United States, Italy and Spain. The material from the prospective study consisted of cDNA or gDNA derived from T cells, B-cell-depleted T cells, or PBMCs. Subjects who had been exposed to COVID-19, were actively infected with it, or had recovered from it provided the deeply sampled blood TCRbeta repertoires that made up the dataset. The repertoires were made available in a free public database intended to serve as a resource for research on the immune response to SARS-CoV-2. The samples were drawn from the first 160 participants of the ongoing ImmuneRACE study and from 1,254 subjects provided by 6 global collaborators. Sample metadata almost always included a de-identified subject ID, COVID-19 status, age in years and sex. Where HLA class I and class II types were available, the types were taken from metadata supplied by the sample provider, not from assay-based typing.

Overall results and qualifications from the work: The amount of clinical and demographic metadata varied by source and participant and was provided uncurated.

In this chain, TRBV10-3 is recombined with TRBJ2-5; TRBD2 lines up with 8 middle nucleotides. This receptor was identified in a woman aged 40 to 50 with COVID-19, enrolled during active disease. The sample consisted of peripheral blood. The CDR3 reads as follows: CAISVVAGGRQETQYF. The DNA sequence is as follows: TGTGCCATCAGTGTAGTGGCGGGAGGTCGTCAAGAGACCCAGTACTTC.